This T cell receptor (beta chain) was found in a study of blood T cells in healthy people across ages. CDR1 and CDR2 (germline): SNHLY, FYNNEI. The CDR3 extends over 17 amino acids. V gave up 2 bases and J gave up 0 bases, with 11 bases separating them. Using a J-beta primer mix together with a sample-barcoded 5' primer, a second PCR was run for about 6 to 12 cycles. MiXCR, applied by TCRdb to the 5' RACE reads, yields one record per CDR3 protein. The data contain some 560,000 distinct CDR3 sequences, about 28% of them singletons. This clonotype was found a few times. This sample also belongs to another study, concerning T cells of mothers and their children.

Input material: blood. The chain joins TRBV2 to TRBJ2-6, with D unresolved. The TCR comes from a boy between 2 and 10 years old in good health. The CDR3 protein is CASSEWASGSGANVLTF. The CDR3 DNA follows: TGTGCCAGCAGTGAATGGGCCTCCGGCTCTGGGGCCAACGTCCTGACTTTC.